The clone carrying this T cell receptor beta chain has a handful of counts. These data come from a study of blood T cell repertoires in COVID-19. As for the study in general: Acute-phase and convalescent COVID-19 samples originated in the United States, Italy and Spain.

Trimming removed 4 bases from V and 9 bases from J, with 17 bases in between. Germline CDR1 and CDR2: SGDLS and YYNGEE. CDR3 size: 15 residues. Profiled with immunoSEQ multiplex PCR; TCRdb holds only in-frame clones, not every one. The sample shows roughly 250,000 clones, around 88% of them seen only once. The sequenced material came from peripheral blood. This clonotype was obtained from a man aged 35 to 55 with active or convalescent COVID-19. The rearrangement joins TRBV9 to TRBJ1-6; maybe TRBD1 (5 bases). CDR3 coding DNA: TGTGCCAGCAGCCCCTGGGGGGATATAGGTTCACCCCTCCACTTT. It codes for CASSPWGDIGSPLHF.